The 22 T cell receptor beta chains reported below all come from one sample, sequenced in a study of T cells in Graves' hyperthyroidism and ophthalmopathy. The investigators amplified TCR beta CDR3 regions from RNA transcripts. During a first-round RT-PCR of the TCR CDR3, the HTBI primer set was used. TCRdb re-derived calls from the multiplex PCR reads in MiXCR, one entry per CDR3 protein. Here the sample spans approximately 510,000 distinct CDR3 sequences, over 35% being singletons. The sample consisted of peripheral blood or thyroid tissue (not recorded which). The receptors were sampled from an adult woman with Graves' disease, either hyperthyroidism or ophthalmopathy (not recorded which).

As to this clonotype: At one of its ends the junction is not consistent with the germline gene, which may arise from a read error. The chain recombines TRBV2 with TRBJ2-2, with 10 bases lining up with TRBD2. Germline loops: CDR1 SNHLY, CDR2 FYNNEI. The CDR3 length is 16 residues. The CDR3 bases are TGTGCCATCAGTCGTAGCGGGAGGCCGGACACCGGGGAGCTGTTTTTT. This translates into CAISRSGRPDTGELFF. Variable domain in full (rest from reference TRBV2 and TRBJ2-2): EPEVTQTPSHQVTQMGQEVILRCVPISNHLYFYWYRQILGQKVEFLVSFYNNEISEKSEIFDDQFSVERPDGSNFTLKIRSTKLEDSAMYFCAISRSGRPDTGELFFGEGSRLTVL.

J is TRBJ1-2 and V is TRBV10-2; D gene unclear. The germline V gene encodes CDR1 WSHSY and CDR2 SAAADI. The CDR3 loop spans 15 amino acids. The V end lost 0 bases, the J end lost 3 bases, and 11 bases lay between the germline ends. As DNA, the CDR3 is TGCGCCAGCAGTGAGTCCGTAGTAGGACACTATGGCTACACCTTC. This gives the protein CASSESVVGHYGYTF.

The chain combines TRBV12-3 or TRBV12-4 with TRBJ2-7, with D tentatively TRBD2 (6 bases). This CDR3 has 12 residues. Trimming pared 6 bases from V and 6 bases from J, leaving 12 bases between. The CDR3 nucleotides are TGTGCCAGCAGCGCAGGGAGGCGCGAGCAGTACTTC. Its translation is CASSAGRREQYF.

This clonotype was observed a handful of times. The chain has TRBV2 and TRBJ2-7; the match to TRBD1 covers 9 bases. Looked up from germline, CDR1 is SNHLY and CDR2 is FYNNEI. Germline trimming cut 11 bases from V and 3 bases from J; bases unmatched to any gene: 5. The CDR3 covers 12 residues. The CDR3 bases are TGTGCCGCCGGGACAGGGCTCTACGAGCAGTACTTC. As protein: CAAGTGLYEQYF.

The chain couples TRBV20-1 to TRBJ2-2, with 9 bases identical to TRBD2. CDR1 and CDR2 (germline): DFQATT, SNEGSKA (reference sequence). CDR3 length equals 15 residues. The J segment lost 4 bases and the V segment lost 6 bases, leaving 9 bases of the junction unmatched. CDR3 residues: CSAARAGGITGELFF. CDR3 in DNA: TGCAGTGCCGCTAGAGCGGGAGGTATCACCGGGGAGCTGTTTTTT.

The chain uses TRBV7-3 and TRBJ2-3; 10 bases are shared with TRBD2. The V gene end was trimmed by 3 bases and the J gene end by 5 bases; junction bases not matched to a gene: 5. Germline CDR1 is SGHTA and CDR2 is FQGTGA. The CDR3 has 15 amino acids. CDR3 bases: TGTGCCAGCAGCTTCCTAGCGGGAGATGTAGATACGCAGTATTTT. Translated, it gives CASSFLAGDVDTQYF.

There are many counts of this clonotype. The V gene is TRBV20-1, the J gene TRBJ1-4; unclear D gene. Germline CDR1 is DFQATT and CDR2 is SNEGSKA (reference sequence). This CDR3 is 15 amino acids long. Deletions cut 2 bases from V and 4 bases from J, with 14 bases between. For the CDR3, the DNA is TGCAGTGCTAGAAATCCAGGAACCAATAATGAAAAACTGTTTTTT. Translating it yields CSARNPGTNNEKLFF.

This clonotype was seen a few times. The J gene is TRBJ2-7, the V gene TRBV15; 14 positions agree with TRBD2. This CDR3 has 17 amino acids. J was trimmed by 2 bases and V by 5 bases; bases with no gene match: 8. CDR1 is LNHNV and CDR2 is YYDKDF in the germline V gene (reference sequence). The CDR3 here is CATSLGTSGSRPYEQYF. The CDR3 nucleotides are TGTGCCACCAGCCTAGGGACTAGCGGGAGCCGACCCTACGAGCAGTACTTC.

This clonotype was detected only a few times. This chain links TRBV20-1 with TRBJ2-2; D remains unclear. This CDR3 is 13 amino acids long. CDR1 and CDR2 (germline): DFQATT, SNEGSKA (reference sequence). Trimming cost V 3 bases and J 1 base, with 6 bases left between them. The CDR3 nucleotides are TGCAGTGCTAGGGGCGAGAACACCGGGGAGCTGTTTTTT. Protein sequence: CSARGENTGELFF.

The chain couples TRBV20-1 to TRBJ1-1; TRBD1 might be the D (5 bases). Trimming left V 3 bases short and J 4 bases short, with 12 bases between. This CDR3 has 13 amino acids. CDR1 and CDR2 (germline): DFQATT, SNEGSKA (reference sequence). The CDR3 bases are TGCAGTGCTAGGGTAGCCGGGGGCACTGAAGCTTTCTTT. Its protein is CSARVAGGTEAFF.

This clonotype was seen at least ten times. The chain has TRBV29-1 and TRBJ2-7; TRBD2 aligns across 13 bases. Trimming removed 4 bases from V and 4 bases from J; junction bases left unmatched: 1. This CDR3 is 13 amino acids long. CDR1 is SQVTM and CDR2 is ANQGSEA in the germline V gene. CDR3: CSVVTSGRYEQYF. The DNA for the CDR3 is TGCAGCGTTGTGACTAGCGGGAGGTACGAGCAGTACTTC.

This clonotype has ten or more counts. The genes are TRBV7-9 and TRBJ1-1, with D possibly being TRBD1 (6 bases). The length of the CDR3 is 13 residues. V was shortened by 5 bases and J by 5 bases, with 12 bases between the two germline ends. The germline CDR1 and CDR2 sequences are SEHNR and FQNEAQ (reference sequence). CDR3 residues: CASSLLQGTEAFF. DNA for the CDR3: TGTGCCAGCAGCCTACTACAGGGAACTGAAGCTTTCTTT.

CDR3 DNA sequence: TGTGCCAGCAGCTTAGGGCGGGAGTACCACGAGCAGTACTTC. It translates to CASSLGREYHEQYF. This chain links TRBV7-9 with TRBJ2-7; 7 nucleotides agree with TRBD2. Germline loops: CDR1 SEHNR, CDR2 FQNEAQ (reference sequence). The V and J ends lost 1 base and 5 bases, in that order; junction bases with no gene match: 5. This CDR3 has 14 amino acids. Combining the CDR3 with reference TRBV7-9 and TRBJ2-7 gives the whole variable domain DTGVSQNPRHKITKRGQNVTFRCDPISEHNRLYWYRQTLGQGPEFLTYFQNEAQLEKSRLLSDRFSAERPKGSFSTLEIQRTEQGDSAMYLCASSLGREYHEQYFGPGTRLTVT.

This clonotype has more than one count but fewer than ten. The V and J genes are TRBV10-3 and TRBJ1-1; the D is unclear. Trimming pared 0 bases from V and 0 bases from J, leaving 2 bases between. CDR1 and CDR2 from the germline V gene are ENHRY and SYGVKD. The CDR3 runs to 13 residues. The CDR3 bases are TGTGCCATCAGTGAGTCCATGAACACTGAAGCTTTCTTT. This translates into CAISESMNTEAFF.

This clonotype has only a few counts. This chain links TRBV15 with TRBJ1-2; the D gene is possibly TRBD1 (6 bases). The CDR3 extends over 14 amino acids. Germline lookup yields CDR1 LNHNV and CDR2 YYDKDF (reference sequence). V was trimmed by 0 bases and J by 2 bases, leaving 7 bases between them. CDR3 amino acids: CATSRDQGNYGYTF. The CDR3 nucleotides read TGTGCCACCAGCAGAGACCAGGGGAACTATGGCTACACCTTC.

In this sample, this clonotype turned up many times. The chain couples TRBV25-1 to TRBJ1-2, with TRBD1 identical over 8 bases. Germline V gene data show CDR1 as MGHDK and CDR2 as SYGVNS. The CDR3 runs to 16 residues. Trimming took 3 bases from V and 6 from J; bases not matched to a gene: 12. DNA for the CDR3: TGTGCCAGCAGTGAGGGATCAGGGGGCGCTTTGGATGGCTACACCTTC. Translation: CASSEGSGGALDGYTF.

A word on this clonotype: One end of the junction varies from germline; a read error may be responsible. The gene calls are TRBV7-2 and TRBJ1-1; possibly TRBD1 for D (6 bases). The CDR3 consists of 16 residues. In germline, CDR1 is SGHTA, CDR2 FQGNSA. CDR3 sequence: CASRGAPGQMNTEAFF. In DNA, the CDR3 is TGCGCCAGCAGGGGAGCTCCAGGGCAAATGAACACTGAAGCTTTCTTT.

This clonotype occurred once. This may be a read error, as it is one base from a much larger clone. This chain links TRBV4-3 with TRBJ2-7; D gene ambiguous. Germline V gene lookup returns CDR1 LGHNA and CDR2 YSLEER. The CDR3 runs 14 residues. The CDR3, as DNA: TGCGCCAGCAGCCAAGCAATGTTGGGTTACGAGGAGTACTTC. Its protein is CASSQAMLGYEEYF.

The chain combines TRBV18 with TRBJ2-7; D not resolved. The CDR3 runs 13 residues. The germline V gene encodes CDR1 KGHSH and CDR2 LQKENI. V gave up 3 bases and J gave up 5 bases, with 11 bases separating them. The CDR3 loop reads CASSPSQLDEQYF. The CDR3 DNA sequence: TGTGCCAGCTCACCGTCGCAGCTGGACGAGCAGTACTTC. Filled out from reference TRBV18 and TRBJ2-7, the complete variable domain reads NAGVMQNPRHLVRRRGQEARLRCSPMKGHSHVYWYRQLPEEGLKFMVYLQKENIIDESGMPKERFSAEFPKEGPSILRIQQVVRGDSAAYFCASSPSQLDEQYFGPGTRLTVT.

The V call is TRBV19, the J call TRBJ2-5; the match to TRBD1 covers 9 bases. The CDR3 extends over 15 amino acids. The J segment lost 5 bases and the V segment lost 3 bases, leaving 7 bases of the junction unmatched. Germline V lookup: CDR1 LNHDA, CDR2 SQIVND (reference sequence). CDR3 bases: TGTGCCAGTAGTATCGGGACAGGGTTGGGGGAGACCCAGTACTTC. Translating it yields CASSIGTGLGETQYF.

This clonotype came up a few times. The gene calls are TRBV10-3 and TRBJ2-7; D is ambiguous. The V gene's germline CDR1 is ENHRY and CDR2 SYGVKD. With 4 bases removed from V and 5 bases from J, the gap between germline ends came to 6 bases. This CDR3 has 11 residues. Here the CDR3 DNA reads TGTGCCATCAGTGCCTTAGACGAGCAGTACTTC. This encodes CAISALDEQYF.

In the case of this clonotype: The junction differs from germline at one of its ends, possibly a read error. The chain couples TRBV12-3 or TRBV12-4 to TRBJ1-1; 8 positions agree with TRBD1. This CDR3 contains 14 residues. CDR3 sequence reads: CASNRQGMNAEAFF. The CDR3 nucleotides are TGTGCCAGCAACAGACAGGGGATGAACGCTGAAGCTTTCTTT.